Listed here are 26 T cell receptor beta chains from one sample, sequenced in a study of blood T cell repertoires in COVID-19 (dated by TCRdb to 2019 to 2021). Libraries were built with the immunoSEQ multiplex PCR assay. TCRdb's version of the immuneACCESS table is confined to in-frame rearrangements and falls short of the full clone set. An unresolved V gene accounts for under half of the shortfall where checked; the remainder is of unknown origin. The sample yields roughly 240,000 clones; approximately 80% were counted once. The biggest ten clones account for 4.7% of the sample. Sequenced: peripheral blood. These receptors originate from a woman aged 70-85 years with acute or convalescent COVID-19.

V usage is TRBV10-3 and J usage is TRBJ1-5; 8 positions match TRBD1. V shed 3 bases, J shed 4 bases, and the junction held 11 bases outside the gene matches. This CDR3 is 17 amino acids long. In germline, CDR1 is ENHRY, CDR2 SYGVKD. CDR3 DNA: TGTGCCATCAGTGAAGGGGGCAGGGGGCTTAGGAATCAGCCCCAGCATTTT. It codes for CAISEGGRGLRNQPQHF.

This clone was seen a few times. V gene TRBV11-3 combines with J gene TRBJ2-7, with TRBD2 as a possible D gene (6 bases). Germline V gene sequence: CDR1 SGHNT, CDR2 YENEEA. The CDR3 spans 14 residues. V shed 5 bases and J shed 7 bases, with 18 bases lying between them. The DNA for the CDR3 is TGTGCCAGCAGCCCTCGACTAGGCCGGGGAGAGCAGTACTTC. Translated, it gives CASSPRLGRGEQYF.

The gene calls are TRBV24-1 and TRBJ2-5, with 8 bases aligning to TRBD1. The junction had 5 bases not matched to a gene; V was cut back by 7 bases and J by 5 bases. Germline V gives CDR1 KGHDR, CDR2 SFDVKD. The length of the CDR3 is 13 residues. The CDR3 sequence is CATSLTGVETQYF. CDR3 DNA sequence: TGTGCCACCAGCTTGACAGGGGTGGAGACCCAGTACTTC.

The chain's CDR3 is CASSQPTGALGAFF. CDR3 DNA: TGTGCCAGCAGCCAGCCCACAGGGGCTCTTGGAGCTTTCTTT. V gene TRBV4-2 combines with J gene TRBJ1-1, with 7 bases fitting TRBD1. CDR1 is LGHNA and CDR2 is YNFKEQ in the germline V gene. The CDR3 consists of 14 residues. The junction had 11 bases not matched to a gene; V was cut back by 3 bases and J by 10 bases.

V is TRBV6-5 and J is TRBJ1-1; 9 bases agree with TRBD1. Germline-derived CDR1 and CDR2 are MNHEY and SVGAGI. The CDR3 runs to 15 residues. The V segment lost 5 bases and the J segment 4 bases; nucleotides outside the gene matches: 8. The CDR3 nucleotides are TGTGCCAGCAGTCAATGGGGACAGGGATCCACTGAAGCTTTCTTT. Its protein is CASSQWGQGSTEAFF.

The V gene is TRBV19, the J gene TRBJ1-1; D gene unclear. CDR3 length: 16 amino acids. The V gene's germline CDR1 is LNHDA and CDR2 SQIVND (reference sequence). V was trimmed by 5 bases and J by 3 bases, leaving 19 bases between them. The CDR3 nucleotides read TGTGCCAGTAGTGCCCCTTCTCGCCCCGGGGACACTGAAGCTTTCTTT. Its translation: CASSAPSRPGDTEAFF. Using reference TRBV19 and TRBJ1-1 for the parts outside the CDR3, the full variable domain is DGGITQSPKYLFRKEGQNVTLSCEQNLNHDAMYWYRQDPGQGLRLIYYSQIVNDFQKGDIAEGYSVSREKKESFPLTVTSAQKNPTAFYLCASSAPSRPGDTEAFFGQGTRLTVV.

V and J are TRBV15 and TRBJ1-5, with D unresolved. V was pared by 0 bases and J by 8 bases, with 8 bases between. The germline V gene encodes CDR1 LNHNV and CDR2 YYDKDF (reference sequence). This CDR3 region has 13 residues. CDR3: CATSRDLAEPQHF. The DNA of the CDR3 is TGTGCCACCAGCAGAGATCTGGCTGAGCCCCAGCATTTT.

The chain uses TRBV30 and TRBJ2-7; D possibly corresponds to TRBD2 (6 bases). Germline CDR1 and CDR2: GTSNPN and SVGIG (reference sequence). V was trimmed by 0 bases and J by 6 bases, leaving 18 bases between them. This CDR3 has 15 residues. CDR3 sequence reads: CAWSVGPGGAGEQYF. The CDR3, as DNA: TGTGCCTGGAGTGTGGGACCCGGCGGGGCCGGCGAGCAGTACTTC.

The gene calls are TRBV10-1 and TRBJ2-2; perhaps TRBD1 as D (5 bases). Trimming took off 0 bases at V and 4 bases at J, with 6 bases between the two ends. This CDR3 has 14 residues. Germline CDR1 and CDR2: WNHNN and SYGVQD (reference sequence). Here the CDR3 DNA reads TGCGCCAGCAGTGAGTCTAGGGGCACCGGGGAGCTGTTTTTT. Its protein is CASSESRGTGELFF.

V and J are TRBV19 and TRBJ1-2; D is ambiguous. Germline V gene sequence: CDR1 LNHDA, CDR2 SQIVND (reference sequence). CDR3 length: 13 amino acids. V was pared by 3 bases and J by 6 bases, with 11 bases between. In nucleotides, the CDR3 is TGTGCCAGTAGTATTCCCGGGTGGAATGGCTACACCTTC. It specifies CASSIPGWNGYTF.

The chain couples TRBV5-1 to TRBJ2-7; 9 positions agree with TRBD1. Germline CDR1 is SGHRS and CDR2 is YFSETQ. J gave up 0 bases and V 4 bases, and 2 bases lay outside the gene matches. The CDR3 contains 14 residues. The CDR3 DNA reads as TGCGCCAGCAGCACGGGACAGGGCTCCTACGAGCAGTACTTC. This gives the protein CASSTGQGSYEQYF.

CDR3 sequence reads: CASSAMAGSGNTIYF. DNA for the CDR3: TGTGCCAGCAGCGCCATGGCAGGGTCGGGAAACACCATATATTTT. The chain combines TRBV9 with TRBJ1-3, with a tentative D call TRBD1 (5 bases). This CDR3 is 15 amino acids long. Between the trimmed V and J ends, which lost 3 bases and 4 bases, there was a span of 14 bases. Per germline, CDR1 SGDLS and CDR2 YYNGEE.

The chain links TRBV5-1 to TRBJ1-4, with D possibly matching TRBD1 (5 bases). The CDR3 covers 15 residues. V shed 4 bases and J shed 1 base, with 11 bases lying between them. Germline V gene sequence: CDR1 SGHRS, CDR2 YFSETQ. CDR3 sequence: CASSSTGITNEKLFF. As DNA, the CDR3 is TGCGCCAGCAGCAGTACAGGAATAACTAATGAAAAACTGTTTTTT.

The gene calls are TRBV4-1 and TRBJ1-1, with 7 bases identical to TRBD1. V lost 0 bases and J lost 10; bases outside the gene matches: 17. CDR1 and CDR2 (germline): MGHRA, YSYEKL. CDR3 size: 17 residues. In DNA, the CDR3 is TGCGCCAGCAGCCAAGATCCCCCGGCAGGGGGATTTTTTGTAGCTTTCTTT. This translates into CASSQDPPAGGFFVAFF.

This clone came up a few times. The V call is TRBV29-1, the J call TRBJ2-5, with TRBD1 matching over 11 bases. The CDR3 is 15 amino acids. Trimming removed 6 bases from V and 5 bases from J; junction bases left unmatched: 11. In germline, CDR1 is SQVTM, CDR2 ANQGSEA. For the CDR3, the DNA is TGCAGCGTAGCCGCCCTGGGACAGGGGGGCGAGACCCAGTACTTC. Translation: CSVAALGQGGETQYF.

The V and J genes are TRBV5-1 and TRBJ1-4, with 9 bases that match TRBD1. With V trimmed by 4 bases and J by 5 bases, 6 bases remained unmatched. This CDR3 has 15 residues. Germline loops: CDR1 SGHRS, CDR2 YFSETQ. In nucleotides, the CDR3 is TGCGCCAGCAGCCCTTATGGGACAGGGAATGAAAAACTGTTTTTT. It is translated as CASSPYGTGNEKLFF.

The rearrangement joins TRBV4-3 to TRBJ1-4; tentative D call: TRBD1 (6 bases). The germline V gene encodes CDR1 LGHNA and CDR2 YSLEER. The V and J ends lost 2 bases and 3 bases respectively, with 10 bases between them. The CDR3 runs to 15 residues. CDR3 amino acids: CASSQNTGSNEKLFF. Here the CDR3 DNA reads TGCGCCAGCAGCCAAAATACAGGGTCTAATGAAAAACTGTTTTTT.

The V call is TRBV5-4, the J call TRBJ2-1; D might be TRBD2 (7 bases). Germline V gene data show CDR1 as SGHNT and CDR2 as YYREEE (reference sequence). This CDR3 spans 16 amino acids. V gave up 0 bases and J gave up 8 bases, with 18 bases separating them. Written as DNA, the CDR3 is TGTGCCAGCAGCTTGGCCGGCGGGGGCCGAGGCGATGAGCAGTTCTTC. Translating gives CASSLAGGGRGDEQFF.

In regard to this clone: Other nucleotide sequences in the sample specify the same CDR3. The rearrangement joins TRBV30 to TRBJ2-7; D may be TRBD1 (6 bases). From germline, CDR1 is GTSNPN and CDR2 SVGIG (reference sequence). Trimming shortened V by 0 bases and J by 0 bases, and 6 bases separated the two germline ends. The CDR3 covers 13 residues. CDR3 nucleotides: TGTGCCTGGAGTGTACAGGGCTCCTACGAGCAGTACTTC. This codes for CAWSVQGSYEQYF. Full variable domain (outside the CDR3, taken from reference TRBV30 and TRBJ2-7): SQTIHQWPATLVQPVGSPLSLECTVEGTSNPNLYWYRQAAGRGLQLLFYSVGIGQISSEVPQNLSASRPQDRQFILSSKKLLLSDSGFYLCAWSVQGSYEQYFGPGTRLTVT.

This clone was counted once. The chain combines TRBV4-1 with TRBJ2-1; D remains ambiguous. Germline lookup yields CDR1 MGHRA and CDR2 YSYEKL. Between the trimmed V and J ends, which lost 1 base and 9 bases, there was a span of 7 bases. CDR3 length equals 12 residues. The CDR3 reads CASSQAVGEQFF. In nucleotides, the CDR3 is TGCGCCAGCAGCCAAGCGGTCGGTGAGCAGTTCTTC.

This clone was observed a single time. The rearrangement uses TRBV5-1 and TRBJ1-4; a weak D match, TRBD1 (5 bases). V was cut by 3 bases and J by 0 bases, with 12 bases left in between. The CDR3 is 16 amino acids. CDR1 is SGHRS and CDR2 is YFSETQ in the germline V gene. CDR3 coding DNA: TGCGCCAGCAGCTCATCGGCCAGGGCAACTAATGAAAAACTGTTTTTT. It encodes CASSSSARATNEKLFF.

This rearrangement joins TRBV7-8 to TRBJ2-1, with D unclear. Germline CDR1 SGHVS, CDR2 FQNEAQ. This CDR3 has 12 residues. V lost 1 base and J 7 bases, leaving 5 bases between the germline ends. The CDR3 DNA reads as TGTGCCAGCAGCTTAGTTAAAAATGAGCAGTTCTTC. It codes for CASSLVKNEQFF. The full variable domain, its missing parts supplied by reference TRBV7-8 and TRBJ2-1, is GAGVSQSPRYKVAKRGQDVALRCDPISGHVSLFWYQQALGQGPEFLTYFQNEAQLDKSGLPSDRFFAERPEGSVSTLKIQRTQQEDSAVYLCASSLVKNEQFFGPGTRLTVL.

This clone was picked up one time. The rearrangement links TRBV6-5 to TRBJ1-4; D ambiguous. This CDR3 has 15 residues. In germline, CDR1 is MNHEY, CDR2 SVGAGI. V lost 2 bases, J lost 0 bases, and 7 bases lay in between. CDR3 DNA sequence: TGTGCCAGCAGTTACGGAGAAGCAACTAATGAAAAACTGTTTTTT. Amino acid sequence: CASSYGEATNEKLFF.

This chain uses TRBV2 with TRBJ1-3; D not certain. This CDR3 is 12 amino acids long. V shed 6 bases and J shed 3 bases, with 6 bases lying between them. Germline loops: CDR1 SNHLY, CDR2 FYNNEI. This chain's CDR3 is CASRTSGNTIYF. DNA of the CDR3: TGTGCCAGCAGAACCAGTGGAAACACCATATATTTT. The full variable domain, in which reference TRBV2 and TRBJ1-3 provide the parts outside the CDR3, is EPEVTQTPSHQVTQMGQEVILRCVPISNHLYFYWYRQILGQKVEFLVSFYNNEISEKSEIFDDQFSVERPDGSNFTLKIRSTKLEDSAMYFCASRTSGNTIYFGEGSWLTVV.

This clone was seen a single time. The chain combines TRBV4-1 with TRBJ1-2, with D possibly being TRBD1 (6 bases). The ends were cut back, 1 base at V and 6 bases at J, with 12 bases in the middle. The CDR3 consists of 14 residues. Germline V gives CDR1 MGHRA, CDR2 YSYEKL. The CDR3 region has the DNA TGCGCCAGCAGCCAAGTTCTGGCAGGGGATGGCTACACCTTC. Translation: CASSQVLAGDGYTF.

J is TRBJ1-1 and V is TRBV6-6, with TRBD1 as a possible D gene (5 bases). Germline CDR1 reads MNHNY; CDR2 reads SVGAGI (reference sequence). The V end lost 3 bases, the J end lost 1 base, and 9 bases lay between the germline ends. The CDR3 runs to 14 residues. CDR3 sequence: CASSYAGPNTEAFF. CDR3 coding DNA: TGTGCCAGCAGTTATGCAGGGCCGAACACTGAAGCTTTCTTT.